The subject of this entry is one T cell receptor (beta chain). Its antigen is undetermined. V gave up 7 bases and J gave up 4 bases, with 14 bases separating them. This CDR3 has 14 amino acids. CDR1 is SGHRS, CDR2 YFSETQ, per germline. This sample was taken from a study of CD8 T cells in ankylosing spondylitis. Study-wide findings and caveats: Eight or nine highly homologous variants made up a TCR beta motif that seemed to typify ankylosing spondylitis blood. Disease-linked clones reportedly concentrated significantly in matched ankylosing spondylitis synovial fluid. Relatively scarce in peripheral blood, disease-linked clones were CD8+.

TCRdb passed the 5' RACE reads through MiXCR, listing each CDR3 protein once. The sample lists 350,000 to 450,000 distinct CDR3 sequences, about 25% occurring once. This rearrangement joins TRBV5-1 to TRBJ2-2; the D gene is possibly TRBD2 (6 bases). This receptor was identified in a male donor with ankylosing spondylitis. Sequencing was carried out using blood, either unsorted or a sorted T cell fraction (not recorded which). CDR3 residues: CASLPGARTGELFF. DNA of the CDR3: TGCGCCAGCCTTCCGGGAGCTCGCACCGGGGAGCTGTTTTTT.